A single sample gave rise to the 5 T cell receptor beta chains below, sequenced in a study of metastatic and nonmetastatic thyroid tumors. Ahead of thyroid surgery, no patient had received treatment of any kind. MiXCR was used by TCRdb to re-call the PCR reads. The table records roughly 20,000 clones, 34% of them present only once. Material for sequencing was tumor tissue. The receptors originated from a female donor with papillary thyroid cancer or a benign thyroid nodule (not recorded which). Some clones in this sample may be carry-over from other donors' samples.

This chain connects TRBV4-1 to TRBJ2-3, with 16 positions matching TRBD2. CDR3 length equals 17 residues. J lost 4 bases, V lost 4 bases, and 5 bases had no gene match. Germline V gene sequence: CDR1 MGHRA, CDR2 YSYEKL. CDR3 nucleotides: TGCGCCAGCAGCCCCGGGACTAGCGGGGGGGCCGCAGATACGCAGTATTTT. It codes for CASSPGTSGGAADTQYF.

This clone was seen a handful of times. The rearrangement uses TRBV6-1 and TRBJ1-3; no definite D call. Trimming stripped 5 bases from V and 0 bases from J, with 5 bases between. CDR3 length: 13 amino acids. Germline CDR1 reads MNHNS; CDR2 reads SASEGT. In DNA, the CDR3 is TGTGCCAGCAGTCTCACCTCTGGAAACACCATATATTTT. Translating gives CASSLTSGNTIYF.

The CDR3 nucleotides read TGCAGTGCTAGAGAGGCAGCTGTGCGATACATCGGGGAGCTGTTTTTT. Its protein product is CSAREAAVRYIGELFF. The chain couples TRBV20-1 to TRBJ2-2; D remains unclear. The CDR3 covers 16 residues. The V and J ends lost 0 bases and 7 bases respectively, with 18 bases between them. Germline lookup yields CDR1 DFQATT and CDR2 SNEGSKA (reference sequence).

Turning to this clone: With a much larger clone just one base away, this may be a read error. This chain's CDR3 is CTSSYGWNTEAFF. The CDR3 coding sequence is TGTACCAGTAGTTACGGATGGAACACTGAAGCTTTCTTT. The V call is TRBV19, the J call TRBJ1-1, with D uncertain. This CDR3 comprises 13 residues. Germline V CDR1 and CDR2: LNHDA, SQIVND (reference sequence).

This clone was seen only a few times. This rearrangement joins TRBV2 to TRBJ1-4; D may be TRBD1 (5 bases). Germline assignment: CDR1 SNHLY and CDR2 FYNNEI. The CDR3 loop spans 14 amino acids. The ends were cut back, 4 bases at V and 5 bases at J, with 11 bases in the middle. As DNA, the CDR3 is TGTGCCAGCAGTGTGCGGGGCAGAAATGAAAAACTGTTTTTT. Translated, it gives CASSVRGRNEKLFF.